Listed here are 6 T cell receptor beta chains from one sample, sequenced in a study of Ad26.COV2.S vaccination and SARS-CoV-2 variants. The table came from immunoSEQ multiplex PCR; TCRdb's copy has only in-frame clones and leaves some out. In the table there are about 100,000 clones, about 78% of which are singletons. Sequences were derived from peripheral blood, sampled after recovery from COVID-19. These receptors all come from a human donor who had recovered from COVID-19.

The rearrangement links TRBV5-1 to TRBJ2-3; 11 bases match TRBD2. The CDR3 runs 16 residues. V lost 4 bases, J lost 4 bases, and 8 bases stayed unmatched. CDR1 is SGHRS and CDR2 is YFSETQ in the germline V gene. In nucleotides, the CDR3 is TGCGCCAGCAGCCTAATTAGCGGGGGGGCCTCAGATACGCAGTATTTT. Amino acid sequence: CASSLISGGASDTQYF.

J is TRBJ2-1 and V is TRBV28; TRBD2 matches 15 bases. Trimming cost V 6 bases and J 9 bases; bases outside gene matches: 6. The CDR3 has 15 residues. The V gene's germline CDR1 is MDHEN and CDR2 SYDVKM. The CDR3 reads CASRRTSGGAFEQFF. The CDR3 DNA is TGTGCCAGCAGGCGGACTAGCGGGGGGGCCTTTGAGCAGTTCTTC.

This clone was observed once. The V and J genes are TRBV19 and TRBJ1-4; TRBD1 matches 7 bases. From germline, CDR1 is LNHDA and CDR2 SQIVND (reference sequence). The trim removed 7 bases at V and 4 bases at J, leaving 9 bases unmatched. CDR3 length: 15 residues. The CDR3 here is CASTVGTADNEKLFF. For the CDR3, the DNA is TGTGCCAGTACTGTCGGGACAGCAGATAATGAAAAACTGTTTTTT.

J is TRBJ1-2 and V is TRBV6-2 or TRBV6-3; D is unresolved. V lost 2 bases, J lost 8 bases, and 18 bases lay in between. In germline, CDR1 is MNHEY, CDR2 SVGEGT. This CDR3 has 15 amino acids. For the CDR3, the DNA is TGTGCCAGCAGTTACACAATACGCCCGGGATCCGGCTACACCTTC. Its translation: CASSYTIRPGSGYTF.

This chain joins TRBV6-2 or TRBV6-3 and TRBJ1-1, with D possibly being TRBD1 (5 bases). The ends were cut back, 2 bases at V and 3 bases at J, with 10 bases in the middle. Germline lookup yields CDR1 MNHEY and CDR2 SVGEGT. The CDR3 has 14 residues. CDR3 residues: CASSYQGGDTEAFF. Here the CDR3 DNA reads TGTGCCAGCAGTTACCAGGGTGGTGACACTGAAGCTTTCTTT.

V and J are TRBV6-5 and TRBJ1-2, with 9 bases that match TRBD1. With 6 bases clipped from V and 7 bases from J, the junction kept 9 bases outside the gene matches. The CDR3 runs to 14 residues. Germline assignment: CDR1 MNHEY and CDR2 SVGAGI. CDR3 DNA sequence: TGTGCCAGCAGCTATGGACAGGGGATAGGTGGCTACACCTTC. This translates into CASSYGQGIGGYTF.